This T cell receptor (beta chain) was found in a study of cytomegalovirus exposure and HLA in healthy donors. As for the study in general: When 398 donors were genotyped, more than 70% of them were found to fall in the Caucasian-associated ancestry cluster. General study findings and limits: In a later analysis, compared with equally common non-associated chains, HLA-associated beta chains were more expanded. In a later analysis, most CMV-associated TCR beta chains appeared HLA-restricted.

CDR1 and CDR2 (germline): MNHEY, SVGAGI. The CDR3 extends over 15 amino acids. The ends lost 1 base at V and 6 bases at J; junction bases unmatched: 7. In regard to this clone: Its antigen is as yet unknown.

The PCR contained 60 Vbeta and 13 Jbeta primers. Here immunoSEQ multiplex PCR was the method, and the copy in TCRdb shows in-frame clones only, minus some. Across fewer than 200,000 clones, the top ten clones capture over 1% of the sample. Sequencing was performed on PBMCs. The chain is built from TRBV6-5 and TRBJ2-3; 7 bases line up with TRBD2. The clonotype was recovered from a woman aged 60 to 75 in good health and CMV-seronegative. CDR3 region: CASSYFSGTHDTQYF. In DNA form, the CDR3 reads TGTGCCAGCAGTTACTTCAGCGGGACCCACGATACGCAGTATTTT.